This T cell receptor (beta chain) is from a study of spatial heterogeneity in lung cancer. The overall study: The study consistently detected more beta-chain than alpha-chain sequences.

TCRdb passed the 5' RACE reads through MiXCR, listing each CDR3 protein once. The table lists 27,000 or so distinct CDR3 sequences, 5% to 6.5% of them singletons. Relative to its sample, this clonotype is medium-sized. Time point specified: blood at routine non-recurrence follow-up after resection. This TCR was recovered from a female donor with early-stage non-small cell lung cancer. The material sequenced was PBMCs, taken at follow-up.

The chain's CDR3 is CASSPLAGGPRDTQYF. CDR3 in DNA: TGTGCCAGCAGCCCCCTGGCGGGAGGTCCTCGGGATACGCAGTATTTT. The chain couples TRBV7-8 to TRBJ2-3, with 8 bases aligning to TRBD2. The trim removed 5 bases at V and 6 bases at J, leaving 13 bases unmatched. In germline, CDR1 is SGHVS, CDR2 FQNEAQ. This CDR3 has 16 amino acids.